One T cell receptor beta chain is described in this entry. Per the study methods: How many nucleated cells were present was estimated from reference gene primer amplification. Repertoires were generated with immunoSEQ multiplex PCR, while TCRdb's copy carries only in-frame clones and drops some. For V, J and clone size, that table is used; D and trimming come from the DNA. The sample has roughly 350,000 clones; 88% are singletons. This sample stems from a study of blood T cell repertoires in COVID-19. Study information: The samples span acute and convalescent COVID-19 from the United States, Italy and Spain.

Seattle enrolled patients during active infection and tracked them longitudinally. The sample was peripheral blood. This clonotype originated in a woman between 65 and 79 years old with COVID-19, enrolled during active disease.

The CDR3, as DNA: TGCGCCAGCAGCTTGTCGGGACAGGCCTCCAATGAGCAGTTCTTC. This translates into CASSLSGQASNEQFF. The chain links TRBV5-1 to TRBJ2-1; 8 bases are shared with TRBD1. The CDR3 is made up of 15 amino acids. Per germline, CDR1 SGHRS and CDR2 YFSETQ. V shed 1 base, J shed 6 bases, and the junction held 6 bases outside the gene matches.